This T cell receptor beta chain was identified during a study of blood T cell repertoires in COVID-19. Whole-study context: Some COVID-19 samples were acute and others convalescent; all came from the United States, Italy and Spain.

The study assigned cohorts using participant-reported clinical history. Cohort 3 donors counted as recovered after two negative PCRs, clearance, or resolved symptoms. Clones were sequenced by immunoSEQ multiplex PCR, and TCRdb holds only the in-frame ones, with some missing. The sample has hundreds of thousands of clones; about 88% are singletons. V lost 6 bases to trimming and J lost 0 bases, with 8 bases between them. CDR3 length: 14 residues. Germline V gene lookup returns CDR1 LNHNV and CDR2 YYDKDF (reference sequence). The origin of this receptor is a woman aged 50 to 60 who had recovered from COVID-19. The sample comprised PBMCs or T cells enriched from blood (not recorded which). The V and J genes are TRBV15 and TRBJ1-4; D possibly corresponds to TRBD1 (6 bases). The CDR3 reads CATSRDTTNEKLFF. The CDR3 DNA is TGTGCCACCAGTCGGGACACAACTAATGAAAAACTGTTTTTT.